This record looks at one T cell receptor beta chain sequence and its context. These data belong to a study of blood T cell repertoires in COVID-19. Clones were read by immunoSEQ multiplex PCR, and TCRdb kept only the in-frame ones, dropping some. Counted here are almost 80,000 clones, approximately 92% occurring once; the ten biggest clones make up 0.77%. The CDR3 is 13 residues long. The ends were cut back, 2 bases at V and 5 bases at J, with 4 bases in the middle. Looked up from germline, CDR1 is MNHNS and CDR2 is SASEGT. V is TRBV6-1 and J is TRBJ1-6; no definite D call. The source is an elderly woman with acute or convalescent COVID-19. The sequenced material came from peripheral blood. The DNA for the CDR3 is TGTGCCAGCAGTGAACAGAATAATTCACCCCTCCACTTT. This sequence encodes CASSEQNNSPLHF.